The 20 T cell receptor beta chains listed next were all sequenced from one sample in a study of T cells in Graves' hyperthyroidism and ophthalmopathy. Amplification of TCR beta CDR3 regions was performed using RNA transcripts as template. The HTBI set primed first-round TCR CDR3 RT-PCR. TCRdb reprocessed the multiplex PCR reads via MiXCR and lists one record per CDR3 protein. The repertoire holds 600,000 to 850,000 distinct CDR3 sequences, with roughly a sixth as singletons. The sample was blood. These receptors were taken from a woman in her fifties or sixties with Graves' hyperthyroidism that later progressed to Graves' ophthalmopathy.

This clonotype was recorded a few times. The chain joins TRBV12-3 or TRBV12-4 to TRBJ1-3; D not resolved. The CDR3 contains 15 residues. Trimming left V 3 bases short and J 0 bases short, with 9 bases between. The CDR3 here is CASSFDAISGNTIYF. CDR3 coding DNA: TGTGCCAGCAGTTTCGACGCGATCTCTGGAAACACCATATATTTT.

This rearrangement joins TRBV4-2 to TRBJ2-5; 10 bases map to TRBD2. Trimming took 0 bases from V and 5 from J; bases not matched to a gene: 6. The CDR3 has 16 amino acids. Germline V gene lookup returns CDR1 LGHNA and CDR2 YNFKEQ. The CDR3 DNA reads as TGTGCCAGCAGCCAAGAGGGTCGACTAGCGGGCGAGACCCAGTACTTC. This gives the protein CASSQEGRLAGETQYF.

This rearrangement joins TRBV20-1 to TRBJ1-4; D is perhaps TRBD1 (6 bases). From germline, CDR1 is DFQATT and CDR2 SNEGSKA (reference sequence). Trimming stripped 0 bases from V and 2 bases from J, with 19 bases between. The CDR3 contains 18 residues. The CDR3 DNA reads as TGCAGTGCTAGAGATGGGAGGGACACCTCTCCCACTAATGAAAAACTGTTTTTT. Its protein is CSARDGRDTSPTNEKLFF.

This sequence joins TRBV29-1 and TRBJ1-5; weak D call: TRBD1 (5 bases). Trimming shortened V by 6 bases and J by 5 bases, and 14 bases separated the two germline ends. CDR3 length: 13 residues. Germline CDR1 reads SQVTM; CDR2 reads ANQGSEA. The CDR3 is CSVEETEDQPQHF. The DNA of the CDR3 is TGCAGCGTCGAGGAGACAGAAGATCAGCCCCAGCATTTT.

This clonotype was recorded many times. The CDR3 protein is CASSLSQGGLLNTEAFF. The CDR3 bases are TGTGCCAGCAGTTTATCCCAGGGTGGCCTATTGAACACTGAAGCTTTCTTT. The rearrangement joins TRBV27 to TRBJ1-1, with a weak D call TRBD1 (5 bases). Germline V gene lookup returns CDR1 MNHEY and CDR2 SMNVEV (reference sequence). V was shortened by 0 bases and J by 0 bases, with 14 bases between the two germline ends. The CDR3 is 17 amino acids.

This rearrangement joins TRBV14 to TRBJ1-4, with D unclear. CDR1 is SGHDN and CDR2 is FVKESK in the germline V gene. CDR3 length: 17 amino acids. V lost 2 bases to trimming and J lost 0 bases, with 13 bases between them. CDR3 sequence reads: CASSQNTFRATNEKLFF. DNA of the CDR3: TGTGCCAGCAGCCAAAACACCTTCAGAGCAACTAATGAAAAACTGTTTTTT.

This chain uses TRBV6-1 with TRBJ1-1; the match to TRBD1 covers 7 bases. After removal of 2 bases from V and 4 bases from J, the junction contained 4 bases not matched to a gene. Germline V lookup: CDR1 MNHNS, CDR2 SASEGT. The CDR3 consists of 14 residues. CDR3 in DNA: TGTGCCAGCAGTGAACGGACAGGCTTCACTGAAGCTTTCTTT. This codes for CASSERTGFTEAFF.

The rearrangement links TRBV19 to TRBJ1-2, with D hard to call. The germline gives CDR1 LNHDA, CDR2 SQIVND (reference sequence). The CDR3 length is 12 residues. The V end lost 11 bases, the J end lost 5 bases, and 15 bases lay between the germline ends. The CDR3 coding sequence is TGTGCCTCCCGAACGCAGACGTATGGCTACACCTTC. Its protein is CASRTQTYGYTF.

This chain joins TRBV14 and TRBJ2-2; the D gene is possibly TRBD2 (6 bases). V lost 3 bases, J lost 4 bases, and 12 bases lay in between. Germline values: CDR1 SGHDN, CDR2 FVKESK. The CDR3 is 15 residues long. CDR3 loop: CASSQGGTFTGELFF. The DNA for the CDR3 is TGTGCCAGCAGCCAGGGGGGAACGTTCACCGGGGAGCTGTTTTTT.

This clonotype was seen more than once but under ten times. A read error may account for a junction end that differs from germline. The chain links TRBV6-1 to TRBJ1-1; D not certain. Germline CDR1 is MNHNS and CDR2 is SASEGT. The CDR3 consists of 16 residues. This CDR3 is CAGSPWTPVMNTEAFF. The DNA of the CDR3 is TGTGCCGGCAGTCCCTGGACTCCCGTAATGAACACTGAAGCTTTCTTT.

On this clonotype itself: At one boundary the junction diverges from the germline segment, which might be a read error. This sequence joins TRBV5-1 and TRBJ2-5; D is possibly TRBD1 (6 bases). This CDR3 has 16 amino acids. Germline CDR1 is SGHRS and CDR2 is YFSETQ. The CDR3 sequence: CASSLRGQGSQKTQYF. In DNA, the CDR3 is TGCGCCAGCAGCTTGAGGGGCCAGGGGTCCCAAAAGACCCAGTACTTC.

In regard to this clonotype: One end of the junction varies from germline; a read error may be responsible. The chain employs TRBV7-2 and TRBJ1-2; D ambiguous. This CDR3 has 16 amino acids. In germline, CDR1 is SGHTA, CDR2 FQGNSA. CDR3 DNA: TGTGCCGGCAGCTCCCCTGACGGGGTTCCTTTTCCTGGCTACACCTTC. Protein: CAGSSPDGVPFPGYTF.

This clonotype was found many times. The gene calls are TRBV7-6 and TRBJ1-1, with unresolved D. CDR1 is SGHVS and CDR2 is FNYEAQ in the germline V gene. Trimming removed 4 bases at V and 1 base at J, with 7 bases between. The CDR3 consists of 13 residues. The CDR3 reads CASSSTRNTEAFF. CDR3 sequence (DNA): TGTGCCAGCAGCTCGACACGGAACACTGAAGCTTTCTTT.

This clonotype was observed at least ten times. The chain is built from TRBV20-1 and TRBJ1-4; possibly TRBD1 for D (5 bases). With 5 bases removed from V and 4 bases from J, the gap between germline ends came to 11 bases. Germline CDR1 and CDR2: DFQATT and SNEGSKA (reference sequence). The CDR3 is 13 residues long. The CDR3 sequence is CSAPVGGNEKLFF. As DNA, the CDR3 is TGCAGTGCTCCCGTCGGGGGTAATGAAAAACTGTTTTTT.

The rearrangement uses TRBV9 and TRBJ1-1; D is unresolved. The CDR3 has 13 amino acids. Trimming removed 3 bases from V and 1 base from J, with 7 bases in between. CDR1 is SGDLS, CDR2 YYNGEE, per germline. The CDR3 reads CASSGYRNTEAFF. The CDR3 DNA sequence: TGTGCCAGCAGCGGATATAGGAACACTGAAGCTTTCTTT. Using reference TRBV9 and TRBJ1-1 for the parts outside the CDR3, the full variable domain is DSGVTQTPKHLITATGQRVTLRCSPRSGDLSVYWYQQSLDQGLQFLIQYYNGEERAKGNILERFSAQQFPDLHSELNLSSLELGDSALYFCASSGYRNTEAFFGQGTRLTVV.

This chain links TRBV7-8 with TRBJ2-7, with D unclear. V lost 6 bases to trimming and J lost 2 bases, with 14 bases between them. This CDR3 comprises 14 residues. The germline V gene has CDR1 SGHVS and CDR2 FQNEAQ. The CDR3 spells CASSPDTLTYEQYF. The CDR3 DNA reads TGTGCCAGCAGTCCTGACACCTTGACCTACGAGCAGTACTTC. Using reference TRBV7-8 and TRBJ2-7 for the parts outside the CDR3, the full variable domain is GAGVSQSPRYKVAKRGQDVALRCDPISGHVSLFWYQQALGQGPEFLTYFQNEAQLDKSGLPSDRFFAERPEGSVSTLKIQRTQQEDSAVYLCASSPDTLTYEQYFGPGTRLTVT.

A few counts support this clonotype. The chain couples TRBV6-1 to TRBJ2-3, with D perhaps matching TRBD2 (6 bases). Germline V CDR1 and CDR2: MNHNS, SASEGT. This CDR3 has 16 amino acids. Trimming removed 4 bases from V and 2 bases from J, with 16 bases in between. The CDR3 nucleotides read TGTGCCAGCAGTGGAGGGACTTTACGACTCACAGATACGCAGTATTTT. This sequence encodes CASSGGTLRLTDTQYF.

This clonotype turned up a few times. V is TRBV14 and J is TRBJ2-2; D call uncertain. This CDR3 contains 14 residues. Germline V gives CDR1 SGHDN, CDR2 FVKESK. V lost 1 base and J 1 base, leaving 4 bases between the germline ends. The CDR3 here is CASSQVRNTGELFF. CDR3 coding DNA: TGTGCCAGCAGCCAAGTGCGGAACACCGGGGAGCTGTTTTTT.

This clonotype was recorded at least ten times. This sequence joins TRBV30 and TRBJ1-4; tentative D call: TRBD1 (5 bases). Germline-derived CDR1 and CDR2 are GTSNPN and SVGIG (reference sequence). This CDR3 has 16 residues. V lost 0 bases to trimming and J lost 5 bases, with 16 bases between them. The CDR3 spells CAWSVDLGPGNEKLFF. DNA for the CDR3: TGTGCCTGGAGTGTCGACCTGGGGCCGGGGAATGAAAAACTGTTTTTT.

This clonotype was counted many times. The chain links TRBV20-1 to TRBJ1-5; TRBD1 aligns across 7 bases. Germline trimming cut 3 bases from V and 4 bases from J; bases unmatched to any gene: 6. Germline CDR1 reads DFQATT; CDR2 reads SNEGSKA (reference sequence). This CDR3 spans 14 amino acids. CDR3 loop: CSASKSGGNQPQHF. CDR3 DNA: TGCAGTGCTAGTAAGTCAGGGGGAAATCAGCCCCAGCATTTT.